The clone carrying this TCR beta chain was seen ten or more times. What it binds is not known. This sample stems from a study of T-cell reconstitution after alpha-beta-depleted transplantation in children. It was with unique molecular identifiers that the TCRbeta library was prepared. TCRdb ran MiXCR on the PCR reads and lists one entry per CDR3 protein. The sample records about 78,000 distinct CDR3 sequences, 14% being singletons. Study findings and constraints: Newly produced T cells mostly accounted for T-cell counts and diversity one year post-transplant. From surviving recipient T cells and thymic progenitors came the high day-60 TCRbeta diversity observed in some patients. The origin of alpha-beta T cells about two months after transplant was reportedly several hundred expanded graft clones.

This TCR was sampled from a male patient between 2 and 10 years old who had a stem cell transplant for acute lymphoblastic leukemia, so the T cells may come from the graft donor. The sample was PBMCs, mostly from graft donor cells, taken 180 days after TCRalphabeta/CD19-depleted stem cell transplant.

This CDR3 is CASSSGGAGELFF. Here the CDR3 DNA reads TGTGCCAGCAGTTCAGGGGGGGCCGGGGAGCTGTTTTTT. The chain employs TRBV12-3 or TRBV12-4 and TRBJ2-2; D is tentatively TRBD1 or TRBD2 (7 bases each). The CDR3 contains 13 residues. With 4 bases removed from V and 6 bases from J, the gap between germline ends came to 9 bases.